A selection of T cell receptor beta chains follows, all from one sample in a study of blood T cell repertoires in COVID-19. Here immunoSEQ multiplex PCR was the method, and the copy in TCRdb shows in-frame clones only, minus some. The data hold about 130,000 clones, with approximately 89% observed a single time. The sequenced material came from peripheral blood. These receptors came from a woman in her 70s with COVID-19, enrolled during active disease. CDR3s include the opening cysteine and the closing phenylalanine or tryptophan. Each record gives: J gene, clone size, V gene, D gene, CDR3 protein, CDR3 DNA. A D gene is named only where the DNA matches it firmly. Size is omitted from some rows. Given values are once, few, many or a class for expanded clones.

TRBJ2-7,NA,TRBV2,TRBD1,CASSPTGEPYEQYF,TGTGCCAGTTCCCCCACAGGGGAGCCCTACGAGCAGTACTTC
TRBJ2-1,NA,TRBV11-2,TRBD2,CASSLETRLAGYNEQFF,TGTGCCAGCAGCTTAGAAACCAGACTAGCAGGATACAATGAGCAGTTCTTC
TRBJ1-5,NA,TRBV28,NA,CASSLRGLPQHF,TGTGCCAGCAGTTTACGAGGTCTGCCCCAGCATTTT
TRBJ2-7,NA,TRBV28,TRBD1,CASSLGGLDRAFYEQYF,TGTGCCAGCAGTTTGGGAGGTTTGGACAGGGCGTTTTACGAGCAGTACTTC
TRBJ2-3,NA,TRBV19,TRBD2,CASSQRGSSSTDTQYF,TGTGCCAGTAGCCAGCGGGGTAGCTCTAGCACAGATACGCAGTATTTT
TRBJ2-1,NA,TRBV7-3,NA,CASSSGQPSYNEQFF,TGTGCCAGCAGCTCAGGACAGCCTTCCTACAATGAGCAGTTCTTC
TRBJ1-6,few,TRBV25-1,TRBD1,CASSIDRGSPLHF,TGTGCCAGCAGCATTGACAGGGGTTCACCCCTCCACTTT
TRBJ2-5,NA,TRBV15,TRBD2,CATSRDIPSGKETQYF,TGTGCCACCAGCAGAGATATTCCTAGCGGGAAAGAGACCCAGTACTTC
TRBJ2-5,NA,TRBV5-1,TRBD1,CASSEGQGTGETQYF,TGCGCCAGCAGCGAAGGACAGGGGACGGGGGAGACCCAGTACTTC
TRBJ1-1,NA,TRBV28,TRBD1,CASSFRGQRTEAFF,TGTGCCAGCAGTTTCAGGGGGCAGAGGACTGAAGCTTTCTTT
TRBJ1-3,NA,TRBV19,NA,CASKRQVFGSGNTIYF,TGTGCCAGTAAAAGACAGGTTTTTGGGTCTGGAAACACCATATATTTT
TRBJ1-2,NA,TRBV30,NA,CAWSVNLASGYTF,TGTGCCTGGAGTGTTAATTTGGCATCTGGCTACACCTTC
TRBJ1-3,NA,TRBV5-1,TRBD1,CASSLQGVTSGNTIYF,TGCGCCAGCAGCTTACAGGGGGTGACCTCTGGAAACACCATATATTTT
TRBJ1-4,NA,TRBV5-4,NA,CASSGGSTTNEKLFF,TGTGCCAGCAGCGGGGGCAGTACAACTAATGAAAAACTGTTTTTT
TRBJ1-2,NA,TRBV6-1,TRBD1,CASSSAQGDYGYTF,TGTGCCAGCAGTTCGGCCCAGGGGGACTATGGCTACACCTTC
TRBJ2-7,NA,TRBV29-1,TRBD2,CSVVEGLAGPYEQYF,TGCAGCGTTGTCGAAGGACTAGCGGGTCCCTACGAGCAGTACTTC
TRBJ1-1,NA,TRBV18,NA,CASSITGDTEAFF,TGTGCCAGCTCAATTACAGGAGACACTGAAGCTTTCTTT
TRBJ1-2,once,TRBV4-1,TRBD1,CASSQVGRGYLGYTF,TGCGCCAGCAGCCAAGTCGGCAGGGGGTACCTTGGCTACACCTTC
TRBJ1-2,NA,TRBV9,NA,CASSVAAGSNYGYTF,TGTGCCAGCAGCGTAGCGGCAGGTTCTAACTATGGCTACACCTTC
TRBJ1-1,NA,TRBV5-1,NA,CASSFGVRGPAEAFF,TGCGCCAGCAGCTTTGGCGTCCGGGGTCCCGCTGAAGCTTTCTTT
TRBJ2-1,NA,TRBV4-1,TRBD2,CASSQPRLAAYNEQFF,TGCGCCAGCAGCCAACCGCGACTAGCGGCTTACAATGAGCAGTTCTTC
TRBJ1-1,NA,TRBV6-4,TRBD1,CASSLTGGMNTEAFF,TGTGCCAGCAGTTTGACAGGGGGAATGAACACTGAAGCTTTCTTT
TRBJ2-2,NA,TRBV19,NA,CASSVAGNTGELFF,TGTGCCAGTAGTGTCGCTGGAAACACCGGGGAGTTGTTTTTT